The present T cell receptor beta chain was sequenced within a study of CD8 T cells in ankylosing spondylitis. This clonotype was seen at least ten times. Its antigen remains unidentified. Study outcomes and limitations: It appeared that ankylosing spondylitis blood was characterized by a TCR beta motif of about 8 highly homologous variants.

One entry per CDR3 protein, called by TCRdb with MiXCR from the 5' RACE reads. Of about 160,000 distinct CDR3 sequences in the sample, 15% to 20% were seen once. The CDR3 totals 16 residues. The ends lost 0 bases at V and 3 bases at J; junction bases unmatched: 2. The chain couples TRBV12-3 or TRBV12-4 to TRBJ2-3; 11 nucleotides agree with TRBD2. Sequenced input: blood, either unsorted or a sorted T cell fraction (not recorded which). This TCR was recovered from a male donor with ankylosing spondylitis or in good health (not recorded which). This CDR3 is CASSLALAGGTDTQYF. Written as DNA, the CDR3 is TGTGCCAGCAGTTTAGCCCTAGCGGGAGGTACAGATACGCAGTATTTT.